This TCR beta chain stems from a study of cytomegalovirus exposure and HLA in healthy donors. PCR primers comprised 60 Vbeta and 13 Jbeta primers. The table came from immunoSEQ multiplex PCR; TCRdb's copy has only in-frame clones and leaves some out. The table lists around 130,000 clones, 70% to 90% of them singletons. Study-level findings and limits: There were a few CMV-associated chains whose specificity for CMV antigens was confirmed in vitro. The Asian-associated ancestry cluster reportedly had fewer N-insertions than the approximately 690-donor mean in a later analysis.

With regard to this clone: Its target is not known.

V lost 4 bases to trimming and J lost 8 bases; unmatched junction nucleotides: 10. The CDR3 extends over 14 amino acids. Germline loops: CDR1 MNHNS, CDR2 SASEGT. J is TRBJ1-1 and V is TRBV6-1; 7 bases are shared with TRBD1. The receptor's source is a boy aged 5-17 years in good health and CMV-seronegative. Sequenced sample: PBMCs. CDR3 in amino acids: CASSADIRDREAFF. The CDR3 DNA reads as TGTGCCAGCAGTGCGGATATCCGGGACAGAGAAGCTTTCTTT.